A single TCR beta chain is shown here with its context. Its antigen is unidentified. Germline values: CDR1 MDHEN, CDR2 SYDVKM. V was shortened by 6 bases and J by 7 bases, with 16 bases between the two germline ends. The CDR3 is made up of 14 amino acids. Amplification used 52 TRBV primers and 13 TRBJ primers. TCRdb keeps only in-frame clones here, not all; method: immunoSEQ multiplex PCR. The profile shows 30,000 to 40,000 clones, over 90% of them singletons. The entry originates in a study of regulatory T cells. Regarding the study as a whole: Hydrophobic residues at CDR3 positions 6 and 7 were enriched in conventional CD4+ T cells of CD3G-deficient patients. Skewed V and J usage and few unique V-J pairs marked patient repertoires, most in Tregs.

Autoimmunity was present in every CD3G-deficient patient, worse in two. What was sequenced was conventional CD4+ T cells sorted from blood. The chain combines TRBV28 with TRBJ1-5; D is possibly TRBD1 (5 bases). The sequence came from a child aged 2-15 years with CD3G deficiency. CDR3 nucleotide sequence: TGTGCCAGCAGGGCGAGGGGTATGGGACAGCCCCAGCATTTT. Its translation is CASRARGMGQPQHF.